This T cell receptor (beta chain) appears in the sequencing data of a study of immune evolution from preneoplasia to lung adenocarcinoma. This CDR3 is built from 13 residues. Trimming shortened V by 7 bases and J by 2 bases, and 11 bases separated the two germline ends. The germline V gene encodes CDR1 MNHNS and CDR2 SASEGT. This table comes from immunoSEQ multiplex PCR, and its TCRdb copy is limited to in-frame clones, with some not included. The table has about 6,500 clones, roughly 73% seen once. The source is a donor at least 70 years old with lung adenocarcinoma. The chain links TRBV6-1 to TRBJ1-2, with D possibly TRBD1 on 6 matching bases. Sample: FFPE lung adenocarcinoma in situ tissue. CDR3 region: CASNRQENYGYTF. The CDR3 region has the DNA TGTGCCAGCAACCGACAGGAGAACTATGGCTACACCTTC.